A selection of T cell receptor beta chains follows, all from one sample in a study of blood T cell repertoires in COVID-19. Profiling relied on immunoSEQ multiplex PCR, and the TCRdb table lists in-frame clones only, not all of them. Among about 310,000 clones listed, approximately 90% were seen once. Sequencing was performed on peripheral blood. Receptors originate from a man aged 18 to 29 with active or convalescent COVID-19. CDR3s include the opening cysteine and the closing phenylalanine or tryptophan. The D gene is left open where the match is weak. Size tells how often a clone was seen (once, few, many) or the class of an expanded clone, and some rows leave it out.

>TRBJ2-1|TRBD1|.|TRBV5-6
TGTGCCAGCAGCTCACAGGGGCTGATAGTAAACAATGAGCAGTTCTTC
CASSSQGLIVNNEQFF
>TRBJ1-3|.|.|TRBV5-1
TGCGCCAGCAGCTCTGAGACACAGAGCTCTGGAAACACCATATATTTT
CASSSETQSSGNTIYF
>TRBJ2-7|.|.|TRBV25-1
TGTGCCAGTAGCGCTACTAGCTCCTACGAGCAGTACTTC
CASSATSSYEQYF
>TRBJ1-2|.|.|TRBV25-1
TGTGCCAGCAGTGAACAGGGGCCCCCATATGGCTACACCTTC
CASSEQGPPYGYTF
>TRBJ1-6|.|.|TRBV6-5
TGTGCCAGCAGATTAGACCCGGGAGCCTCTACCCTCCACTTT
CASRLDPGASTLHF
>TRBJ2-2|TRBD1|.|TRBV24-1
TGTGCCACCAGTGAACACGGGACAGGGGATGTCGGGGAGCTGTTTTTT
CATSEHGTGDVGELFF
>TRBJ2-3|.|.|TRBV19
TGTGCCAGCCAGGATGGACTGGGGGCAGGGGATACGCAGTATTTT
CASQDGLGAGDTQYF
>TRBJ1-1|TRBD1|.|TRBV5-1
TGCGCCAGCAGGAGAGGGACAGGGGCTAACACTGAAGCTTTCTTT
CASRRGTGANTEAFF
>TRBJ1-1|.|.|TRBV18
TGTGCCAGCTCACGGGACATAGTGGGCACTGAAGCTTTCTTT
CASSRDIVGTEAFF
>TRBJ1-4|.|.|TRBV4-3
TGCGCCAGCAGCCAAGTTTCGGGGAAACTGTTTTTT
CASSQVSGKLFF
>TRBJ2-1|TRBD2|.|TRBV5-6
TGTGCCAGCAGCATGATAGCGGGGGGGCCTGAGCAGTTCTTC
CASSMIAGGPEQFF
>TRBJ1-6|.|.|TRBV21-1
TGTGCCAGCAGCCTTCCGGACAGTAAGAACCGTCCACCCCTCCACTTT
CASSLPDSKNRPPLHF
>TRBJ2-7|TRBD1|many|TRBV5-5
TGTGCCAGCAGCCAGGGACAGGGTTCGAACGAGCAGTACTTC
CASSQGQGSNEQYF
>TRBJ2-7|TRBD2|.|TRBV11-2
TGTGCCAGCAGCTTAGAGGCTAGCGGGGGGGCCTACGAGCAGTACTTC
CASSLEASGGAYEQYF
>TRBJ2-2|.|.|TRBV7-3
TGTGCCAGCACCTCCGGGTCGGGTTTGAACACCGGGGAGCTGTTTTTT
CASTSGSGLNTGELFF
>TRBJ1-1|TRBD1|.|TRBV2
TGTGCCAGCACTGTAGACACAGGGGTGGGCACTGAAGCTTTCTTT
CASTVDTGVGTEAFF
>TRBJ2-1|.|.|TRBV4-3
TGCGCCAGCAGCCGAGGACATGAGGATGAGCAGTTCTTC
CASSRGHEDEQFF
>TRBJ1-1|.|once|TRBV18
TGTGCCAGCTCACCACTCCACAGGGAGACTGAAGCTTTCTTT
CASSPLHRETEAFF
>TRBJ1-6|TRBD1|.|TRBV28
TGTGCCAGCCTCGTGGGGGGCGGGACAGCTAGTTATAATTCACCCCTCCACTTT
CASLVGGGTASYNSPLHF
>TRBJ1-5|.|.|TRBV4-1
TGCGCCAGCAGCCAAGAAGGTGGGGCAGGAGGGAATCAGCCCCAGCATTTT
CASSQEGGAGGNQPQHF
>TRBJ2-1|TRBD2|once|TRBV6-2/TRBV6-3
TGTGCCAGCAGTTCGGGACTAGCGGGAGGGTACAATGAGCAGTTCTTC
CASSSGLAGGYNEQFF
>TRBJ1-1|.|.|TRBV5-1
TGCGCCAGCAGCTTGGACAGGACGAACACTGAAGCTTTCTTT
CASSLDRTNTEAFF
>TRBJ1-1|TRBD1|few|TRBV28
TGTGCCAGCAGTCGGGCCGGGACAGGGTACACTGAAGCTTTCTTT
CASSRAGTGYTEAFF
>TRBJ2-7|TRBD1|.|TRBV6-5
TGTGCCAGCAGAAACACAGGGGGTATATCCTACGAGCAGTACTTC
CASRNTGGISYEQYF
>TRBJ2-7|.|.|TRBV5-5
TGTGCCAGCAGCTATTCACAGCTCCGGGAGCAGTACTTC
CASSYSQLREQYF
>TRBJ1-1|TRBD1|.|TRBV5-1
TGCGCCAGCAGCTCAGACACAGGGGGCGCGACTGAAGCTTTCTTT
CASSSDTGGATEAFF
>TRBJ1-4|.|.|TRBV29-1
TGCAGCGTCCGAGGAGGAGGGAATGAAAAACTGTTTTTT
CSVRGGGNEKLFF
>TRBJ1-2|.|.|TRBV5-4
TGTGCCAGCAGCCCAACCCCCCCTCGGGGCTATGGCTACACCTTC
CASSPTPPRGYGYTF
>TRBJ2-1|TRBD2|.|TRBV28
TGTGCCAGCAGTCCCGGGACTAGCGGGAGTCCTGAGCAGTTCTTC
CASSPGTSGSPEQFF
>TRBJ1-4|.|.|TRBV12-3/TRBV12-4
TGTGCCAGCAGTTCCGACATTAATGAAAAACTGTTTTTT
CASSSDINEKLFF
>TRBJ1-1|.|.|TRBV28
TGTGCCAGCAGTTTCTGGCGGGGTGGGAACACTGAAGCTTTCTTT
CASSFWRGGNTEAFF
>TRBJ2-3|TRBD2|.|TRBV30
TGTGCCTGGAGTGTTAAGCGGGGGGTTAACACAGATACGCAGTATTTT
CAWSVKRGVNTDTQYF
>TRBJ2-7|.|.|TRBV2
TGTGCCAGCAGCAAAACAGGAACCTACGACGAGCAGTACTTC
CASSKTGTYDEQYF
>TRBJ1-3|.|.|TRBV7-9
TGTGCCAGCACCCCAGGAGGTAACACCATATATTTT
CASTPGGNTIYF
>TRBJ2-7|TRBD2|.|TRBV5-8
TGTGCCAGCAGCTTGAGGGGACTAGCTTACGAGCAGTACTTC
CASSLRGLAYEQYF
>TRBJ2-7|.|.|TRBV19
TGTGCCAGTAGTCTCCAGGGGAAGGGTTACGAGCAGTACTTC
CASSLQGKGYEQYF
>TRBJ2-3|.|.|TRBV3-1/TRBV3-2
TGTGCCAGCAGCCAAAAAAAGCGCCTCATGGCCTCTTGTTATACGCAGTATTTT
CASSQKKRLMASCYTQYF
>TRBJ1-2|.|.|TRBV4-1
TGCGCCAGCAGCCAAGATGAAAGCACAGGATTCCTATCTGGCTACACCTTC
CASSQDESTGFLSGYTF
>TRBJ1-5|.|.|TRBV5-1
TGCGCCAGCAGCTTGGATCCCGCCACGCGGCCCCAGCATTTT
CASSLDPATRPQHF
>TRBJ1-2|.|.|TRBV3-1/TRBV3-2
TGTGCCAGCAGCCAAGGTCTGGCCTCCTCCCTAGGCTATGGCTACACCTTC
CASSQGLASSLGYGYTF
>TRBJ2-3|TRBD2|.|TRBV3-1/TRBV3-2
TGTGCCAGCAGCCAAGCCGGACTAGCGGGGGGAGCTATAAATACGCAGTATTTT
CASSQAGLAGGAINTQYF
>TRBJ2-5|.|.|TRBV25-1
TGTGCCAGCAGTTTCGGGGAGACCCAGTACTTC
CASSFGETQYF
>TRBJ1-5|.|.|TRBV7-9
TGTGCCAGCAGCTCCGGCCAGGGCCGACAGCCCCAGCATTTT
CASSSGQGRQPQHF
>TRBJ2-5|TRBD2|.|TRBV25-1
TGTGCCAGCAGTGAATATTCGATAGCGGGGGTAGACGAGACCCAGTACTTC
CASSEYSIAGVDETQYF